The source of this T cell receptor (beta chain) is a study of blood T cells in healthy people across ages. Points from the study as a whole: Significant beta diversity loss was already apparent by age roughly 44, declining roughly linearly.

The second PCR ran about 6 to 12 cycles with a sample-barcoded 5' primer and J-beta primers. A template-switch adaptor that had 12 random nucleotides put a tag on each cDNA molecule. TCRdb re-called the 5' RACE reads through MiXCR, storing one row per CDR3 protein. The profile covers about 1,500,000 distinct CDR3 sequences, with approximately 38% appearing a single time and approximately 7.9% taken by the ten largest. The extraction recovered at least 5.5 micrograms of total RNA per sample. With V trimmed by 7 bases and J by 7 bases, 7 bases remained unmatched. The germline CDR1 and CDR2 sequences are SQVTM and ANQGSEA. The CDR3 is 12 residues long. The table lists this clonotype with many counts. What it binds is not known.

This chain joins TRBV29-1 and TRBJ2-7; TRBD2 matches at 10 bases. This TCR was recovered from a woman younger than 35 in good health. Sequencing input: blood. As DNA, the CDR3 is TGCAGCGCCGGGACTAGCGTGAGAGAGCAGTACTTC. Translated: CSAGTSVREQYF.